The present T cell receptor beta chain was sequenced within a study of cytomegalovirus exposure and HLA in healthy donors. Study-wide findings and caveats: The investigators catalogued 150 to 200 TCR beta chains as cytomegalovirus-associated. TCR beta V- and J-gene trimming, according to a later analysis, was linked to a missense DCLRE1C variant. A few chains linked to CMV were shown in vitro to be specific for CMV antigens.

In germline, CDR1 is MNHEY, CDR2 SVGAGI. The CDR3 extends over 15 amino acids. V dropped 5 bases and J dropped 2 bases, with 16 bases sitting between them. Primers for the PCR totalled 60 Vbeta and 13 Jbeta. The repertoire was sequenced with immunoSEQ multiplex PCR; TCRdb's copy has only in-frame clones and lacks some. The data show more than 200,000 clones, with 82% seen just once and around 6% held by the top ten. Donors were nominally healthy when sampled, though unrecorded immune exposures were likely. As regards this clone: Antigen unknown.

J is TRBJ2-7 and V is TRBV6-5; maybe TRBD1 (6 bases). The TCR originated in a middle-aged man in good health and CMV-seropositive. The sample was PBMCs. This CDR3 is CASSRGMSGTYEQYF. CDR3 nucleotide sequence: TGTGCCAGCAGTAGGGGGATGAGCGGAACCTACGAGCAGTACTTC.